This is a list of T cell receptor beta chains from one sample in a study of T cell responses to AZD1222 COVID-19 vaccine. Repertoires were generated with immunoSEQ multiplex PCR, while TCRdb's copy carries only in-frame clones and drops some. The repertoire holds 180,000 or so clones, with roughly nine tenths as singletons. The sample consisted of peripheral blood, taken 28 days after the second AZD1222 dose. All receptors come from an adult who received the AZD1222 COVID-19 vaccine. The CDR3 runs from the conserved cysteine through the conserved F or W. D genes are given only for firm matches. Rows give clone size only sometimes, using once, few, many, or a class for an expanded clone.

>TRBV10-1|-|TRBJ1-2|TRBD1
CASGEPGQGVYGYTF
TGCGCCAGCGGGGAACCGGGACAGGGGGTCTATGGCTACACCTTC
>TRBV28|once|TRBJ2-4|-
CASSLFPPIQYF
TGTGCCAGCAGTTTATTTCCACCTATTCAGTACTTC
>TRBV6-5|once|TRBJ1-1|TRBD1
CASSKWDSQTEAFF
TGTGCCAGCAGTAAATGGGACAGTCAAACTGAAGCTTTCTTT
>TRBV12-3/TRBV12-4|-|TRBJ1-3|TRBD1
CASRDRVGYF
TGTGCCAGCCGGGACAGGGTGGGATATTTT
>TRBV7-2|-|TRBJ1-1|-
CASSLAGRGYTEAFF
TGTGCCAGCAGCTTAGCGGGCAGGGGTTACACTGAAGCTTTCTTT
>TRBV10-3|-|TRBJ1-2|TRBD1
CAISPDRESGYTF
TGTGCCATCAGCCCAGACAGGGAATCGGGCTACACCTTC
>TRBV19|-|TRBJ2-2|-
CASHGLRAAGELFF
TGTGCCAGTCATGGACTTAGAGCCGCCGGGGAGCTGTTTTTT
>TRBV28|-|TRBJ1-2|-
CASSWISANYGYTF
TGTGCCAGCAGCTGGATTTCCGCTAACTATGGCTACACCTTC
>TRBV7-2|-|TRBJ1-5|-
CASSPSWGAGQPQHF
TGTGCCAGCAGCCCCTCGTGGGGGGCAGGTCAGCCCCAGCATTTT
>TRBV25-1|-|TRBJ2-7|-
CASSESRGGYEQYF
TGTGCCAGCAGTGAATCCCGGGGAGGCTACGAGCAGTACTTC